Listed here is a single T cell receptor (beta chain). Its antigen is not known. Investigators spread the genomic DNA of each subset evenly over several immunoSEQ plates. Sequenced by immunoSEQ multiplex PCR; TCRdb stores in-frame clones only, minus some. This table holds 2,500,000 or so clones, just under 95% found once. Donors comprised healthy HIV-negative adults lacking recent acute infections or vaccinations. These data belong to a study of shared clonotypes between healthy human individuals. Study-wide results and limits: Rarefaction showed that sequencing of sorted subsets was incomplete (despite large depth).

Germline lookup yields CDR1 MDHEN and CDR2 SYDVKM. This CDR3 has 14 amino acids. Trimming cost V 3 bases and J 5 bases, with 14 bases left between them. The genes are TRBV28 and TRBJ2-7; D remains ambiguous. This sequence originates from a man aged 18 to 29 in good health. Some clones in this sample may be carry-over from other donors' samples. Sequences were obtained from naive CD4+ T cells from PBMCs. Subset noted: CD45RA+ positively selected. This CDR3 reads CASSFGSGYNEQYF. CDR3 nucleotide sequence: TGTGCCAGCAGTTTCGGGTCAGGTTACAACGAGCAGTACTTC.